The next 3 T cell receptor beta chains were all read from a single sample in a study of blood T cells in healthy people across ages. Alongside a J-beta primer mix, a sample-barcoded 5' primer served in a second PCR lasting roughly 7 to 12 cycles. One entry per CDR3 protein results from TCRdb running MiXCR on the 5' RACE reads. The sample holds 700,000 or so distinct CDR3 sequences; approximately 21% are singletons and the top ten take 22%. The sequenced sample was blood. Receptors were obtained from a man between 65 and 80 years old in good health.

V is TRBV7-2 and J is TRBJ2-5, with D possibly matching TRBD1 (7 bases). TRBJ2-7 explains the end of the DNA better; the J call may be wrong. Germline CDR1 and CDR2: SGHTA and FQGNSA. The CDR3 covers 14 residues. CDR3 coding DNA: TGTGCCAGCAGCGGAGGGGGCTCTAAATACGAGCAGTACGTC. It yields the protein CASSGGGSKYEQYV.

V gene TRBV2 combines with J gene TRBJ1-2; the match to TRBD1 covers 7 bases. This CDR3 contains 14 residues. Looked up from germline, CDR1 is SNHLY and CDR2 is FYNNEI. The junction had 7 bases not matched to a gene; V was cut back by 4 bases and J by 5 bases. The CDR3, as DNA: TGTGCCAGCAGTGGTCCCGGGACAGAATATGGCTACACCTTC. Encoded protein: CASSGPGTEYGYTF. The complete variable domain, with remaining parts taken from reference TRBV2 and TRBJ1-2, reads EPEVTQTPSHQVTQMGQEVILRCVPISNHLYFYWYRQILGQKVEFLVSFYNNEISEKSEIFDDQFSVERPDGSNFTLKIRSTKLEDSAMYFCASSGPGTEYGYTFGSGTRLTVV.

This clonotype was seen at least ten times. The chain has TRBV12-3 or TRBV12-4 and TRBJ1-2; 10 nucleotides match TRBD1. The V gene end was trimmed by 5 bases and the J gene end by 8 bases; junction bases not matched to a gene: 5. The length of the CDR3 is 13 residues. In DNA form, the CDR3 reads TGTGCCAGCAGTCCCGGACAGGGGGGAGGCTACACCTTC. Translating gives CASSPGQGGGYTF.